This is a list of T cell receptor beta chains from one sample in a study of neoadjuvant anti-PD-1 for oral cavity cancer. The assay was immunoSEQ multiplex PCR, and TCRdb's table has in-frame clones only and misses some. The data contain 15,000 to 20,000 clones, around 64% of them singletons. Sequencing used PBMCs, obtained before nivolumab (anti-PD-1) treatment. Receptor source: a person aged 35-79 years with oral cavity squamous cell carcinoma. Both conserved end residues are part of each CDR3. Each record gives: J gene, V gene, D gene, CDR3 length, clone size, CDR3 protein, CDR3 DNA. The D gene is left open where the match is weak. For some rows the clone size is stated as once, few or many, or as a class when expanded; others skip it.

>TRBJ1-1|TRBV12-5|NA|15|few
CASGPSGQGRTEAFF
TGTGCTAGTGGCCCATCGGGACAAGGAAGGACTGAAGCTTTCTTT
>TRBJ2-1|TRBV30|TRBD2|14|NA
CAWSPGTRLGEQFF
TGTGCCTGGAGTCCCGGGACTAGGTTGGGTGAGCAGTTCTTC
>TRBJ1-2|TRBV5-4|NA|14|NA
CASSLERYSYGYTF
TGTGCCAGCAGCTTGGAACGGTACAGCTATGGCTACACCTTC
>TRBJ2-2|TRBV4-2|NA|15|few
CASSQLAEPRRELFF
TGTGCCAGCAGCCAACTGGCGGAGCCCCGGCGGGAGCTGTTTTTT
>TRBJ2-3|TRBV7-2|NA|15|NA
CASSMYGGAIDTQYF
TGTGCCAGCAGCATGTATGGGGGGGCAATAGATACGCAGTATTTT
>TRBJ1-1|TRBV5-1|NA|15|NA
CASSLDWGGGTEAFF
TGCGCCAGCAGCTTGGATTGGGGAGGGGGCACTGAAGCTTTCTTT
>TRBJ2-5|TRBV30|NA|14|NA
CAWRPRGDQETQYF
TGTGCCTGGAGGCCGCGCGGGGACCAAGAGACCCAGTACTTC
>TRBJ2-3|TRBV30|NA|13|NA
CAWSVGVTDTQYF
TGTGCCTGGAGTGTCGGCGTCACAGATACGCAGTATTTT
>TRBJ2-1|TRBV6-5|TRBD2|13|few
CASGAGVFHEQFF
TGTGCCAGCGGAGCGGGAGTGTTCCATGAGCAGTTCTTC
>TRBJ1-1|TRBV25-1|NA|14|NA
CASISRGGDTEAFF
TGTGCCAGCATCTCCCGGGGCGGGGATACTGAAGCTTTCTTT
>TRBJ2-2|TRBV30|TRBD1|17|once
CAWSIKTGGRNTGELFF
TGTGCCTGGAGTATTAAAACAGGGGGCAGGAACACCGGGGAGCTGTTTTTT
>TRBJ2-1|TRBV5-1|TRBD2|15|NA
CASSLLAGGGNEQFF
TGCGCCAGCAGCTTACTAGCGGGAGGGGGCAATGAGCAGTTCTTC
>TRBJ1-1|TRBV4-1|NA|14|NA
CASRGLRGNTEAFF
TGCGCCAGCAGGGGGTTAAGGGGGAACACTGAAGCTTTCTTT
>TRBJ1-2|TRBV5-6|NA|14|few
CASSLRQANYGYTF
TGTGCCAGCAGCTTACGACAGGCAAACTATGGCTACACCTTC
>TRBJ2-3|TRBV15|TRBD1|15|NA
CATSRTGVSTDTQYF
TGTGCCACCAGCCGGACAGGGGTCAGCACAGATACGCAGTATTTT
>TRBJ2-5|TRBV2|NA|14|NA
CASSESGPGETQYF
TGTGCCAGCAGTGAAAGTGGGCCGGGTGAGACCCAGTACTTC
>TRBJ2-3|TRBV9|TRBD2|15|NA
CASSDGLAVTDTQYF
TGTGCCAGCAGCGACGGACTAGCTGTCACAGATACGCAGTATTTT
>TRBJ1-4|TRBV6-1|NA|15|NA
CASSEERGTNEKLFF
TGTGCCAGCAGTGAAGAGAGGGGGACTAATGAAAAACTGTTTTTT
>TRBJ1-5|TRBV19|TRBD1|13|NA
CASSRGGTQPQHF
TGTGCCAGTAGTAGAGGGGGCACTCAGCCCCAGCATTTT
>TRBJ2-5|TRBV10-3|NA|14|once
CAISVRDSQETQYF
TGTGCCATCAGTGTCAGGGACTCCCAAGAGACCCAGTACTTC